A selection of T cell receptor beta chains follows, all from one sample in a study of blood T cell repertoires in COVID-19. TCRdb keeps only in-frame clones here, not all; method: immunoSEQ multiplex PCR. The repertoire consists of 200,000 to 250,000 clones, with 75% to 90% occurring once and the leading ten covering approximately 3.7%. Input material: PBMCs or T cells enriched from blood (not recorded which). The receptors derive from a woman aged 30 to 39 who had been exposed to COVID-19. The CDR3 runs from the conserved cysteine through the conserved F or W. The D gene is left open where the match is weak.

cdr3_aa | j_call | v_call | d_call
CASSVNRGHTEAFF | TRBJ1-1 | TRBV2 | TRBD1
CASSESAGTNYGYTF | TRBJ1-2 | TRBV10-2 | .
CAWARGGRSYEQYF | TRBJ2-7 | TRBV30 | .
CASSLAGPGLNTEAFF | TRBJ1-1 | TRBV7-2 | .
CASRGTGYNEQFF | TRBJ2-1 | TRBV2 | TRBD1
CASSFAGQGIYGYTF | TRBJ1-2 | TRBV7-2 | TRBD1
CASSLSGARAQYF | TRBJ2-5 | TRBV7-2 | .
CASSQDSSGNTIYF | TRBJ1-3 | TRBV4-2 | .
CASSVAPGTGGFGGYTF | TRBJ1-2 | TRBV9 | TRBD1
CASSGTNNTEAFF | TRBJ1-1 | TRBV18 | .
CSVDLGPNQPQHF | TRBJ1-5 | TRBV29-1 | .
CASSEDPLWGEANTGELFF | TRBJ2-2 | TRBV3-1/TRBV3-2 | .
CASSLGQGQYEQYF | TRBJ2-7 | TRBV5-1 | TRBD1
CAISGQGTVGYTF | TRBJ1-2 | TRBV10-3 | TRBD1
CASSQVLSRGNQPQHF | TRBJ1-5 | TRBV4-1 | .
CSATPWGGAFF | TRBJ1-1 | TRBV20-1 | .
CASSLGATSAPGAQYF | TRBJ2-5 | TRBV7-2 | TRBD2